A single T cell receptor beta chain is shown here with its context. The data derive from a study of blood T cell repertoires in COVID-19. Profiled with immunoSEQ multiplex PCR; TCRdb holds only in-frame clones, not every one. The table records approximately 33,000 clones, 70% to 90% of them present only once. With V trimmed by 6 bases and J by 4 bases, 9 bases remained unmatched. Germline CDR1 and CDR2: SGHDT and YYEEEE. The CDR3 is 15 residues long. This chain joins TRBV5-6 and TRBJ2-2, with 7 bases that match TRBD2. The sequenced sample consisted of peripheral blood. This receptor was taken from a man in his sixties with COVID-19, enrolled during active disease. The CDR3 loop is CASTRTLAVTGELFF. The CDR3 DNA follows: TGTGCCAGCACCCGAACGCTAGCGGTCACCGGGGAGCTGTTTTTT.